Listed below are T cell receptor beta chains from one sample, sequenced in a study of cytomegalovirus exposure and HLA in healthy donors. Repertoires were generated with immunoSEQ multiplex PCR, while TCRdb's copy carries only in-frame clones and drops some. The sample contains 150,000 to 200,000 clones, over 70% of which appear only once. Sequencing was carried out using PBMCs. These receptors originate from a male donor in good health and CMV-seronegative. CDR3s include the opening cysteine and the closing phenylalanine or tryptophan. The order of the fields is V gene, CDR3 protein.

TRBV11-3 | CASSLGRGSNEQFF
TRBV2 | CAGSDGRSSYNSPLHF
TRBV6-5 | CASSPGGVNEKLFF
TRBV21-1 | CASSKVPRGYGYTF
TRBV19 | CASRQRGGNEQYF
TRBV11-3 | CASSLVRGYEQYF
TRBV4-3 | CASSQVSLSTDTQYF
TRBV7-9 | CASSGGNSNQPQHF
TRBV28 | CASSYRTGFGLPQHF
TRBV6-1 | CASSEDPGTGYQPQHF
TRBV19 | CASSPRQGVGQPQHF
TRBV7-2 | CASSHGVGQGLNRGYGYTF
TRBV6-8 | CASSRPGLAGWCTYEQYF
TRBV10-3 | CAISEGTGGNEQYF
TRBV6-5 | CASSYGRPGGTEAFF
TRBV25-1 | CASSTTGVSNQPQHF
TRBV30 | CAWIRPKDRTNTEAFF
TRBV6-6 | CASSLTGTQHF
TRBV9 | CASSGRTGGGNTIYF
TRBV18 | CASSTGGRNEKLFF
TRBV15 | CATSRGGPGDSYEQYF
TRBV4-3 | CASSQRTGEGYTF
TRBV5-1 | CASSLGGDREKLFF
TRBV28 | CASSPSFSALEQYF
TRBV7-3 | CASSSHTGVEQYF
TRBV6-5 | CASSYGGSSYNEQFF
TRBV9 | CASSVGAGGLINYGYTF
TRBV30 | CAWRRRGVGNQPQHF
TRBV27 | CASSETGRGMNTEAFF
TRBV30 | CAWTPPGQGVNEQFF
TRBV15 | CATSRDSQETQYF
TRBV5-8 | CASSSLIDFSTNEKLFF
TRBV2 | CASSIRRVVGSTEAFF
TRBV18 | CASSPRGKLNTEAFF
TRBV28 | CASSSHQGESPLHF